Following are 22 T cell receptor beta chains from one sample sequenced in a study of T cell responses to AZD1222 COVID-19 vaccine. Clones were read by immunoSEQ multiplex PCR, and TCRdb kept only the in-frame ones, dropping some. Of about 84,000 clones listed, 80% to 90% are singletons. The source material was peripheral blood, sampled 28 days after the second AZD1222 dose. These receptors originate from an adult who received the AZD1222 COVID-19 vaccine.

The chain has TRBV28 and TRBJ1-2; D perhaps matches TRBD1 (5 bases). The CDR3 covers 15 residues. Trimming stripped 3 bases from V and 8 bases from J, with 19 bases between. Germline V CDR1 and CDR2: MDHEN, SYDVKM. The CDR3 region has the DNA TGTGCCAGCAGTTTGGCCTCTGCAGGGTCCGGGGGCTACACCTTC. Translating gives CASSLASAGSGGYTF.

This clone was picked up one time. This rearrangement joins TRBV10-3 to TRBJ2-7, with D perhaps TRBD2 (6 bases). Trimming cost V 0 bases and J 4 bases, with 7 bases left between them. The CDR3 spans 13 residues. The V gene's germline CDR1 is ENHRY and CDR2 SYGVKD. Here the CDR3 DNA reads TGTGCCATCAGTGAGTCGGCGGGGTACGAGCAGTACTTC. Its protein product is CAISESAGYEQYF.

V usage is TRBV7-2 and J usage is TRBJ2-5; D is uncertain. Trimming took 4 bases from V and 1 from J, leaving 19 bases between them. The CDR3 is 17 residues long. CDR1 and CDR2 from the germline V gene are SGHTA and FQGNSA. The CDR3 here is CASSSPYRASGQETQYF. CDR3 bases: TGTGCCAGCAGCTCCCCTTATCGTGCCTCGGGCCAAGAGACCCAGTACTTC.

The chain uses TRBV5-1 and TRBJ1-6, with a weak D call TRBD1 (5 bases). The length of the CDR3 is 17 residues. Germline assignment: CDR1 SGHRS and CDR2 YFSETQ. V was clipped by 4 bases and J by 7 bases, with 21 bases between them. The CDR3 nucleotides read TGCGCCAGCAGCGTCTCCGGACACATTATGGGAAATTCACCCCTCCACTTT. It codes for CASSVSGHIMGNSPLHF.

This chain connects TRBV27 to TRBJ2-2; 7 bases agree with TRBD1. Germline-derived CDR1 and CDR2 are MNHEY and SMNVEV (reference sequence). V shed 3 bases and J 1 base; nucleotides not matched to a gene: 2. The CDR3 runs to 15 residues. The CDR3 region is CASSFDRENTGELFF. The CDR3 coding sequence is TGTGCCAGCAGTTTTGACAGGGAGAACACCGGGGAGCTGTTTTTT.

In this sample, this clone turned up a few times. The genes are TRBV10-3 and TRBJ1-2; D perhaps matches TRBD1 (5 bases). This CDR3 spans 13 amino acids. The ends were cut back, 6 bases at V and 0 bases at J, with 8 bases in the middle. Germline assignment: CDR1 ENHRY and CDR2 SYGVKD. The CDR3 sequence: CAIRTDANYGYTF. The CDR3 nucleotides are TGTGCCATCAGGACAGACGCTAACTATGGCTACACCTTC.

The V call is TRBV9, the J call TRBJ1-1; 9 bases match TRBD1. V was clipped by 0 bases and J by 8 bases; unmatched bases: 5. The CDR3 has 14 amino acids. Germline V gene lookup returns CDR1 SGDLS and CDR2 YYNGEE. The CDR3 bases are TGTGCCAGCAGCGTAGACAGGGGGCGAACCGAAGCTTTCTTT. Encoded protein: CASSVDRGRTEAFF.

The chain has TRBV2 and TRBJ1-3, with D possibly TRBD1 on 6 matching bases. The CDR3 contains 14 residues. Germline V gene sequence: CDR1 SNHLY, CDR2 FYNNEI. V shed 8 bases and J shed 0 bases, with 11 bases lying between them. The CDR3 DNA is TGTGCCAGCTTTCGACAGGACTCTGGAAACACCATATATTTT. It encodes CASFRQDSGNTIYF.

The chain combines TRBV6-2 or TRBV6-3 with TRBJ1-1, with D unresolved. The CDR3 sequence is 13 residues long. Trimming pared 2 bases from V and 10 bases from J, leaving 14 bases between. Germline values: CDR1 MNHEY, CDR2 SVGEGT. The CDR3 DNA sequence: TGTGCCAGCAGTTACGATCTCTTGGTTACAGCTTTCTTT. It encodes CASSYDLLVTAFF.

The chain links TRBV4-3 to TRBJ1-2; D remains unclear. The germline V and J ends were trimmed by 0 bases and 4 bases, with 15 bases remaining between them. The CDR3 totals 16 residues. Looked up from germline, CDR1 is LGHNA and CDR2 is YSLEER. Here the CDR3 DNA reads TGCGCCAGCAGCCAAGACAGAAGCGGGAGAATCTATGGCTACACCTTC. Encoded protein: CASSQDRSGRIYGYTF.

This chain links TRBV9 with TRBJ1-1, with TRBD1 matching 7 bases. Germline lookup yields CDR1 SGDLS and CDR2 YYNGEE. CDR3 length: 14 amino acids. V lost 3 bases and J lost 1; bases outside the gene matches: 3. The CDR3 reads CASSEGQTNTEAFF. The CDR3 bases are TGTGCCAGCAGCGAGGGACAGACGAACACTGAAGCTTTCTTT.

This chain connects TRBV19 to TRBJ1-2; D not certain. Germline values: CDR1 LNHDA, CDR2 SQIVND (reference sequence). The length of the CDR3 is 16 residues. With 3 bases removed from V and 5 bases from J, the gap between germline ends came to 19 bases. As DNA, the CDR3 is TGTGCCAGTAGTATGAGCGGAGGACGTAAGCTTTATGGCTACACCTTC. It specifies CASSMSGGRKLYGYTF.

This chain joins TRBV5-1 and TRBJ2-1; weak D call: TRBD2 (6 bases). The germline V gene encodes CDR1 SGHRS and CDR2 YFSETQ. With 7 bases removed from V and 3 bases from J, the gap between germline ends came to 20 bases. The CDR3 is 16 residues long. The CDR3 region has the DNA TGCGCCAGCGCGTCGCCGGGACTGTTAGGCTACAATGAGCAGTTCTTC. Protein: CASASPGLLGYNEQFF.

This clone came up once. The gene calls are TRBV19 and TRBJ1-2; tentative D call: TRBD1 (5 bases). This CDR3 has 13 residues. CDR1 LNHDA and CDR2 SQIVND come from the germline V gene (reference sequence). Deletions cut 3 bases from V and 2 bases from J, with 7 bases between. The CDR3 reads CASSIEGNYGYTF. DNA for the CDR3: TGTGCCAGTAGTATTGAGGGGAACTATGGCTACACCTTC.

This chain joins TRBV6-4 and TRBJ1-6, with D possibly TRBD1 on 5 matching bases. Germline V gives CDR1 MRHNA, CDR2 SNTAGT. V was shortened by 6 bases and J by 5 bases, with 14 bases between the two germline ends. The CDR3 is 15 amino acids. CDR3 amino acids: CASRRDPTDNSPLHF. CDR3 DNA sequence: TGTGCCAGCAGGCGGGACCCCACGGATAATTCACCCCTCCACTTT.

The chain carries TRBV9 and TRBJ2-1; D call uncertain. Germline V gene lookup returns CDR1 SGDLS and CDR2 YYNGEE. This CDR3 is 12 amino acids long. Trimming stripped 2 bases from V and 5 bases from J, with 5 bases between. CDR3 coding DNA: TGTGCCAGCAGCGTCTCTCACAATGAGCAGTTCTTC. Translating gives CASSVSHNEQFF.

The chain recombines TRBV7-9 with TRBJ2-5, with 7 bases matching TRBD2. Germline V gene lookup returns CDR1 SEHNR and CDR2 FQNEAQ (reference sequence). Unmatched junction bases numbered 21, after V lost 4 bases and J lost 4 bases. This CDR3 is built from 19 residues. The chain's CDR3 is CASSSRDGDGGFGPETQYF. The CDR3 DNA follows: TGTGCCAGCAGCTCTAGGGATGGAGACGGGGGGTTCGGTCCAGAGACCCAGTACTTC.

This sequence joins TRBV12-3 or TRBV12-4 and TRBJ1-4; the D is unclear. This CDR3 has 12 amino acids. V was cut by 7 bases and J by 11 bases, with 14 bases left in between. CDR3 residues: CASTPSRFKLFF. The CDR3 bases are TGTGCCAGCACTCCGTCCCGGTTTAAACTGTTTTTT.

This rearrangement joins TRBV28 to TRBJ1-5, with TRBD1 as a possible D gene (6 bases). CDR3 size: 14 residues. Germline-derived CDR1 and CDR2 are MDHEN and SYDVKM. The V gene lost 7 bases and the J gene lost 5 bases, with 15 bases spanning the gap. This CDR3 reads CASNADREYQPQHF. CDR3 DNA: TGTGCCAGCAATGCGGACAGAGAGTATCAGCCCCAGCATTTT.

This sequence joins TRBV6-5 and TRBJ1-1; D is uncertain. Looked up from germline, CDR1 is MNHEY and CDR2 is SVGAGI. The CDR3 runs 15 residues. V was clipped by 5 bases and J by 0 bases, with 13 bases between them. Here the CDR3 DNA reads TGTGCCAGCAGTCCCGGGGTAGTGATGAACACTGAAGCTTTCTTT. The encoded protein is CASSPGVVMNTEAFF.

The gene calls are TRBV5-1 and TRBJ2-2; D not resolved. The CDR3 is 13 amino acids. V dropped 4 bases and J dropped 9 bases, with 13 bases sitting between them. Germline V gives CDR1 SGHRS, CDR2 YFSETQ. CDR3 region: CASSALGRRELFF. The CDR3 DNA sequence: TGCGCCAGCAGCGCCCTAGGTAGGCGGGAGCTGTTTTTT.

This chain joins TRBV5-1 and TRBJ2-4; D ambiguous. This CDR3 has 14 amino acids. CDR1 and CDR2 from the germline V gene are SGHRS and YFSETQ. Deletions cut 2 bases from V and 0 bases from J, with 6 bases between. This chain's CDR3 is CASSFHEAKNIQYF. The CDR3 nucleotides are TGCGCCAGCAGCTTTCATGAAGCCAAAAACATTCAGTACTTC.